The 32 T cell receptor beta chains below all came from one sample that was sequenced in a study of blood T cell repertoires in COVID-19. Clones were read by immunoSEQ multiplex PCR, and TCRdb kept only the in-frame ones, dropping some. The table records more than 50,000 clones, around 87% of them present only once. Sequences were obtained from peripheral blood. These receptors were taken from a human donor in a cohort sampled during active COVID-19.

This chain joins TRBV3-1 (or the pseudogene TRBV3-2) and TRBJ2-3; TRBD2 matches at 8 bases. The CDR3 consists of 15 residues. The germline V gene has CDR1 LGHDT and CDR2 YNNKEL (reference sequence). Trimming removed 4 bases from V and 0 bases from J; junction bases left unmatched: 3. This CDR3 is CASSLAGSSTDTQYF. CDR3 in DNA: TGTGCCAGCAGCCTAGCGGGAAGTAGCACAGATACGCAGTATTTT.

V gene TRBV28 combines with J gene TRBJ1-4; 9 bases agree with TRBD1. From germline, CDR1 is MDHEN and CDR2 SYDVKM. V trimming: 6 bases; J trimming: 9 bases; junction bases outside the gene matches: 8. The CDR3 is 14 amino acids. CDR3 sequence (DNA): TGTGCCAGCAGAGAACAAGGACAGGGGAAAAAACTGTTTTTT. Its protein product is CASREQGQGKKLFF.

This clone was recorded a few times. The chain combines TRBV24-1 with TRBJ2-7; TRBD1 matches 8 bases. This CDR3 is 14 amino acids long. V lost 4 bases, J lost 4 bases, and 5 bases stayed unmatched. The germline V gene has CDR1 KGHDR and CDR2 SFDVKD. The CDR3 bases are TGTGCCACCAGTGACCCCGACAGGGGATACGAGCAGTACTTC. This codes for CATSDPDRGYEQYF.

The chain combines TRBV18 with TRBJ2-7, with D tentatively TRBD2 (6 bases). Trimming removed 3 bases at V and 0 bases at J, with 6 bases between. The CDR3 is 13 residues long. Germline V CDR1 and CDR2: KGHSH, LQKENI. The CDR3 region is CASSPGLSYEQYF. DNA of the CDR3: TGTGCCAGCTCACCGGGACTCTCCTACGAGCAGTACTTC.

The V gene is TRBV19, the J gene TRBJ2-1; tentative D call: TRBD2 (5 bases). Germline assignment: CDR1 LNHDA and CDR2 SQIVND (reference sequence). Deletions cut 3 bases from V and 0 bases from J, with 18 bases between. This CDR3 comprises 18 residues. The CDR3, as DNA: TGTGCCAGTAGTATTTATGGCGGGCGATTATCCTCCTACAATGAGCAGTTCTTC. As protein: CASSIYGGRLSSYNEQFF.

V and J are TRBV5-4 and TRBJ2-3; D gene unclear. There are 12 residues in the CDR3. Germline lookup yields CDR1 SGHNT and CDR2 YYREEE (reference sequence). The V gene lost 3 bases and the J gene lost 3 bases, with 5 bases spanning the gap. In DNA, the CDR3 is TGTGCCAGCAGCTCAGTTACAGATACGCAGTATTTT. This encodes CASSSVTDTQYF.

V and J are TRBV28 and TRBJ1-5; TRBD1 might be the D (6 bases). The CDR3 loop spans 14 amino acids. The germline gives CDR1 MDHEN, CDR2 SYDVKM. V gave up 3 bases and J gave up 5 bases, with 11 bases separating them. The CDR3 here is CASSLADRYQPQHF. CDR3 nucleotide sequence: TGTGCCAGCAGTTTGGCGGACAGATATCAGCCCCAGCATTTT.

The CDR3 DNA reads as TGTGCCAGCAGCGTAGGGGGGGGTTCGCCCCAGCATTTT. The encoded protein is CASSVGGGSPQHF. The gene calls are TRBV9 and TRBJ1-5; tentatively, D is TRBD1 (5 bases). The CDR3 is made up of 13 amino acids. The germline gives CDR1 SGDLS, CDR2 YYNGEE. V was pared by 0 bases and J by 9 bases, with 10 bases between.

The chain carries TRBV11-2 and TRBJ2-7; 9 positions agree with TRBD2. Per the germline V gene, CDR1 is SGHAT and CDR2 is FQNNGV. This CDR3 is 15 amino acids long. The V segment lost 0 bases and the J segment 7 bases; nucleotides outside the gene matches: 7. CDR3 in DNA: TGTGCCAGCAGCTTAGACGGCGGGAGGGCCTGGGAGCAGTACTTC. Residues: CASSLDGGRAWEQYF.

This chain uses TRBV21-1 with TRBJ1-5. TRBV21-1 is annotated as a pseudogene. The CDR3 contains 16 residues. CDR3 DNA: TGTGCCAGCAGCGGAAGCAAGGAGGGTTCTGATCAGCCCCAGCATTTT. Translating it yields CASSGSKEGSDQPQHF.

This chain joins TRBV27 and TRBJ1-2, with a weak D call TRBD1 (6 bases). The CDR3 runs to 14 residues. Germline assignment: CDR1 MNHEY and CDR2 SMNVEV (reference sequence). V shed 9 bases and J shed 5 bases, with 19 bases lying between them. CDR3 bases: TGTGCCAGTACTGACAGGCCCGTTGGGTATGGCTACACCTTC. Translation gives CASTDRPVGYGYTF.

This clone was found a few times. The chain combines TRBV2 with TRBJ1-5; possible D gene TRBD1, 5 bases. The V gene lost 5 bases and the J gene lost 5 bases, with 13 bases spanning the gap. The germline V gene has CDR1 SNHLY and CDR2 FYNNEI. The CDR3 consists of 14 residues. The CDR3 DNA reads as TGTGCCAGCAGTAGATCAGGGCCCGATCAGCCCCAGCATTTT. Encoded protein: CASSRSGPDQPQHF.

This clone was recorded once. The DNA of the CDR3 is TGTGCCAGCAGTCTCGTGGGGGGGGACAATGAGCAGTTCTTC. Translation: CASSLVGGDNEQFF. The gene calls are TRBV2 and TRBJ2-1, with 7 positions matching TRBD2. Germline lookup yields CDR1 SNHLY and CDR2 FYNNEI. The J segment lost 5 bases and the V segment lost 5 bases, leaving 6 bases of the junction unmatched. This CDR3 has 14 amino acids.

This chain links TRBV5-6 with TRBJ1-4; D might be TRBD1 (6 bases). V shed 2 bases and J shed 3 bases, with 8 bases lying between them. The CDR3 is made up of 14 amino acids. Germline V gene data show CDR1 as SGHDT and CDR2 as YYEEEE. The CDR3 protein is CASSLAGANEKLFF. The CDR3 DNA reads as TGTGCCAGCAGCTTAGCAGGGGCTAATGAAAAACTGTTTTTT.

The CDR3 nucleotides are TGTGCCAGCAGCACACATGATGAAGCTTTCTTT. It codes for CASSTHDEAFF. This rearrangement joins TRBV16 to TRBJ1-1; no firm D call. The CDR3 totals 11 residues. V lost 5 bases, J lost 7 bases, and 8 bases lay in between. Germline V gene sequence: CDR1 KGHSY, CDR2 FQNENV.

The rearrangement joins TRBV18 to TRBJ2-7; TRBD1 matches at 7 bases. The CDR3 runs 15 residues. Germline assignment: CDR1 KGHSH and CDR2 LQKENI. Trimming cost V 6 bases and J 9 bases; bases outside gene matches: 17. The CDR3 protein is CASSQYPGQRVGQYF. The CDR3 bases are TGTGCCAGCTCCCAGTATCCGGGACAGAGGGTCGGGCAGTACTTC.

The chain couples TRBV28 to TRBJ2-5, with a possible D match to TRBD1 (5 bases). The CDR3 has 13 residues. Trimming removed 7 bases at V and 1 base at J, with 10 bases between. Germline V gene sequence: CDR1 MDHEN, CDR2 SYDVKM. The CDR3 bases are TGTGCCAGCACGACAGAATTCCAAGAGACCCAGTACTTC. The encoded protein is CASTTEFQETQYF.

The rearrangement links TRBV19 to TRBJ2-7; TRBD2 might be the D (7 bases). The CDR3 runs 14 residues. Looked up from germline, CDR1 is LNHDA and CDR2 is SQIVND (reference sequence). Between the trimmed V and J ends, which lost 6 bases and 3 bases, there was a span of 15 bases. The CDR3 coding sequence is TGTGCCAGTAGCTCAGCGGGACACCTCTACGAGCAGTACTTC. The encoded protein is CASSSAGHLYEQYF. Complete variable domain (other parts from reference TRBV19 and TRBJ2-7): DGGITQSPKYLFRKEGQNVTLSCEQNLNHDAMYWYRQDPGQGLRLIYYSQIVNDFQKGDIAEGYSVSREKKESFPLTVTSAQKNPTAFYLCASSSAGHLYEQYFGPGTRLTVT.

The chain recombines TRBV19 with TRBJ2-7; tentative D call: TRBD2 (6 bases). The germline V and J ends were trimmed by 8 bases and 2 bases, with 13 bases remaining between them. The germline gives CDR1 LNHDA, CDR2 SQIVND (reference sequence). The CDR3 is 13 amino acids. The CDR3 sequence: CASGFGGTYEQYF. As DNA, the CDR3 is TGTGCCAGTGGCTTTGGGGGGACCTACGAGCAGTACTTC.

The J gene is TRBJ2-3, the V gene TRBV19, with 7 nucleotides matching TRBD2. The CDR3 runs to 15 residues. V lost 5 bases and J lost 3; bases outside the gene matches: 8. CDR1 LNHDA and CDR2 SQIVND come from the germline V gene (reference sequence). In DNA, the CDR3 is TGTGCCAGTAGTCCCCGGGCTAGCGGAACAGATACGCAGTATTTT. Its protein is CASSPRASGTDTQYF.

The V call is TRBV28, the J call TRBJ2-6, with a possible D match to TRBD1 (6 bases). Trimming pared 5 bases from V and 9 bases from J, leaving 17 bases between. Germline V gene sequence: CDR1 MDHEN, CDR2 SYDVKM. The CDR3 length is 15 residues. The CDR3: CASSTKGVPINVLTF. The CDR3, as DNA: TGTGCCAGCAGTACGAAGGGGGTACCGATCAACGTCCTGACTTTC.

The chain combines TRBV7-9 with TRBJ2-2; D gene uncertain. Germline lookup yields CDR1 SEHNR and CDR2 FQNEAQ (reference sequence). This CDR3 has 16 residues. V lost 5 bases and J 7 bases, leaving 20 bases between the germline ends. The CDR3, as DNA: TGTGCCAGCAGCCTAGACCCCCTGACGGGTGGCGGGGAGCTGTTTTTT. As protein: CASSLDPLTGGGELFF.

The V gene is TRBV27, the J gene TRBJ1-5; perhaps TRBD1 as D (6 bases). The V gene's germline CDR1 is MNHEY and CDR2 SMNVEV (reference sequence). V was cut by 1 base and J by 6 bases, with 10 bases left in between. This CDR3 comprises 14 residues. The CDR3 region is CASSLFGGRQPQHF. The CDR3 bases are TGTGCCAGCAGTTTATTCGGGGGGCGTCAGCCCCAGCATTTT.

V gene TRBV6-5 combines with J gene TRBJ1-1; D is uncertain. The CDR3 loop spans 15 amino acids. Germline values: CDR1 MNHEY, CDR2 SVGAGI. Trimming cost V 2 bases and J 4 bases, with 14 bases left between them. Here the CDR3 reads CASSYLSTDGTEAFF. As DNA, the CDR3 is TGTGCCAGCAGTTACCTTAGCACCGACGGCACTGAAGCTTTCTTT.

The V gene is TRBV6-5, the J gene TRBJ2-2; D uncertain. Trimming stripped 6 bases from V and 2 bases from J, with 13 bases between. The germline V gene encodes CDR1 MNHEY and CDR2 SVGAGI. This CDR3 is 15 amino acids long. The CDR3 here is CASRIDNLNTGELFF. Written as DNA, the CDR3 is TGTGCCAGCAGGATCGACAACCTTAACACCGGGGAGCTGTTTTTT.

The chain links TRBV10-2 to TRBJ2-7, with 7 nucleotides matching TRBD1. Germline V gene data show CDR1 as WSHSY and CDR2 as SAAADI. This CDR3 has 15 residues. V dropped 4 bases and J dropped 0; count of bases not matched to a gene: 6. This chain's CDR3 is CASSARDSGSYEQYF. The DNA of the CDR3 is TGCGCCAGCAGTGCCCGGGACAGTGGCTCCTACGAGCAGTACTTC.

This clone was detected once. The rearrangement joins TRBV28 to TRBJ1-4; TRBD1 aligns across 7 bases. This CDR3 region has 14 residues. The V gene's germline CDR1 is MDHEN and CDR2 SYDVKM. The V gene end was trimmed by 1 base and the J gene end by 8 bases; junction bases not matched to a gene: 4. CDR3 bases: TGTGCCAGCAGTTTATCGGGACAGCAGGAAAAACTGTTTTTT. Translation: CASSLSGQQEKLFF.

This clone showed up just once. J is TRBJ1-5 and V is TRBV5-6; 7 nucleotides align to TRBD1. Per the germline V gene, CDR1 is SGHDT and CDR2 is YYEEEE. This CDR3 is built from 15 residues. The junction had 3 bases not matched to a gene; V was cut back by 0 bases and J by 3 bases. The CDR3 reads CASSLGGQHNQPQHF. The CDR3 DNA sequence: TGTGCCAGCAGCTTGGGGGGACAGCACAATCAGCCCCAGCATTTT.

The chain combines TRBV6-4 with TRBJ2-3, with 8 bases aligning to TRBD2. Germline CDR1 and CDR2: MRHNA and SNTAGT. CDR3 length equals 14 residues. The ends lost 4 bases at V and 4 bases at J; junction bases unmatched: 4. The CDR3 bases are TGTGCCAGCAGTGCGGGGGGGGCGGCAGATACGCAGTATTTT. It specifies CASSAGGAADTQYF.

V usage is TRBV15 and J usage is TRBJ1-4; D is possibly TRBD1 (6 bases). CDR3 length equals 13 residues. Germline values: CDR1 LNHNV, CDR2 YYDKDF (reference sequence). Trimming removed 6 bases from V and 5 bases from J, with 10 bases in between. CDR3 nucleotides: TGTGCCACCAGGAAGGACAGAAATGAAAAACTGTTTTTT. Encoded protein: CATRKDRNEKLFF.

This chain links TRBV7-9 with TRBJ1-1; unclear D gene. CDR3 length: 13 amino acids. The germline V and J ends were trimmed by 5 bases and 7 bases, with 14 bases remaining between them. CDR1 and CDR2 from the germline V gene are SEHNR and FQNEAQ (reference sequence). The DNA of the CDR3 is TGTGCCAGCAGCCTATCCTCCAGGTTTGAAGCTTTCTTT. Translation: CASSLSSRFEAFF.

This sequence joins TRBV6-5 and TRBJ1-2; D might be TRBD1 (6 bases). Germline V gene lookup returns CDR1 MNHEY and CDR2 SVGAGI. V was clipped by 2 bases and J by 3 bases, with 13 bases between them. The CDR3 runs 15 residues. This CDR3 is CASSYTGQEDYGYTF. The DNA for the CDR3 is TGTGCCAGCAGTTACACGGGACAAGAAGACTATGGCTACACCTTC.